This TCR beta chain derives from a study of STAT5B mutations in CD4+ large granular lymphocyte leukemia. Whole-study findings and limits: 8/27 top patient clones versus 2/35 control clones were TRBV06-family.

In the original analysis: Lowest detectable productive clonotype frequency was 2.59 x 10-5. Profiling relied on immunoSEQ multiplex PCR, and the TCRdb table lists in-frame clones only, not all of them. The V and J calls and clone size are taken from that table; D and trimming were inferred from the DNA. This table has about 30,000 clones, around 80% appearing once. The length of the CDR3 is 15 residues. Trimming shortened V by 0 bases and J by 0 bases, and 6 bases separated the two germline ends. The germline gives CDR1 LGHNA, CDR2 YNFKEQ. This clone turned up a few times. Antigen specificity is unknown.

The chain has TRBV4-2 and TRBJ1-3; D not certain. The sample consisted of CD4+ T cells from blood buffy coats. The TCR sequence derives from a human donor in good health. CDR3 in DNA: TGTGCCAGCAGCCAAGATTTTAGCTCTGGAAACACCATATATTTT. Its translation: CASSQDFSSGNTIYF.